The 9 T cell receptor beta chains below come from one sample, sequenced in a study of T cell responses to AZD1222 COVID-19 vaccine. This table comes from immunoSEQ multiplex PCR, and its TCRdb copy is limited to in-frame clones, with some not included. Of 150,000 or so clones listed, 90% to 95% are singletons. The sequencing here drew on peripheral blood, taken on day 0 of AZD1222 vaccination. Receptor source: an adult in good health.

The count of this clone is one. V is TRBV9 and J is TRBJ2-1; 8 nucleotides line up with TRBD2. The CDR3 sequence is 12 residues long. V shed 4 bases and J 9 bases; nucleotides not matched to a gene: 3. The germline CDR1 and CDR2 sequences are SGDLS and YYNGEE. The CDR3 bases are TGTGCCAGCAGCCAAACTAGCGGTGAGCAGTTCTTC. Residues: CASSQTSGEQFF.

V gene TRBV7-9 combines with J gene TRBJ2-5, with 11 bases that match TRBD2. The germline V gene has CDR1 SEHNR and CDR2 FQNEAQ (reference sequence). The CDR3 is made up of 16 amino acids. The V and J ends lost 4 bases and 3 bases, in that order; junction bases with no gene match: 7. The CDR3 sequence is CASSSSQTSGEETQYF. The CDR3 nucleotides are TGTGCCAGCAGCTCCAGCCAGACTAGCGGGGAAGAGACCCAGTACTTC.

CDR3: CASSRAGANQPQHF. The DNA for the CDR3 is TGTGCCAGCTCACGGGCAGGGGCCAATCAGCCCCAGCATTTT. The chain carries TRBV18 and TRBJ1-5; D perhaps matches TRBD1 (6 bases). V was clipped by 4 bases and J by 3 bases, with 10 bases between them. This CDR3 has 14 residues. Germline V CDR1 and CDR2: KGHSH, LQKENI.

The chain combines TRBV15 with TRBJ2-5; 7 bases match TRBD2. CDR1 is LNHNV, CDR2 YYDKDF, per germline (reference sequence). V lost 1 base, J lost 7 bases, and 6 bases stayed unmatched. The CDR3 has 14 amino acids. The CDR3 loop is CATSRGTVAGTQYF. CDR3 in DNA: TGTGCCACCAGCAGAGGTACAGTAGCGGGGACCCAGTACTTC.

The chain carries TRBV6-2 or TRBV6-3 and TRBJ1-5; D not resolved. Germline-derived CDR1 and CDR2 are MNHEY and SVGEGT. Trimming shortened V by 6 bases and J by 6 bases, and 12 bases separated the two germline ends. The CDR3 is 13 residues long. DNA of the CDR3: TGTGCCAGCAGCTTGGCCCGTGTTCAGCCCCAGCATTTT. The encoded protein is CASSLARVQPQHF.

In this sample, this clone turned up once. The chain employs TRBV7-2 and TRBJ2-3; no reliable D call. Trimming shortened V by 5 bases and J by 5 bases, and 8 bases separated the two germline ends. The CDR3 covers 12 residues. The V gene's germline CDR1 is SGHTA and CDR2 FQGNSA. The CDR3 DNA reads as TGTGCCAGCAGCCACCAACTAGATACGCAGTATTTT. Encoded protein: CASSHQLDTQYF.

The chain uses TRBV11-2 and TRBJ1-1; D gene ambiguous. Germline V gene sequence: CDR1 SGHAT, CDR2 FQNNGV. This CDR3 region has 14 residues. Trimming removed 2 bases from V and 7 bases from J, with 14 bases in between. CDR3 nucleotide sequence: TGTGCCAGCAGCTTATCCCTTGGTAGCGTTGAAGCTTTCTTT. Translating it yields CASSLSLGSVEAFF.

CDR3 in amino acids: CASSLAPGPYSNQPQHF. The CDR3 nucleotides read TGTGCCAGCAGCTTAGCACCGGGACCGTATAGCAATCAGCCCCAGCATTTT. The gene calls are TRBV7-9 and TRBJ1-5; D perhaps matches TRBD1 (5 bases). CDR1 and CDR2 from the germline V gene are SEHNR and FQNEAQ (reference sequence). V gave up 0 bases and J gave up 0 bases, with 12 bases separating them. The CDR3 contains 17 residues.

This clone was found once. The chain links TRBV15 to TRBJ2-5; no firm D call. The germline V gene encodes CDR1 LNHNV and CDR2 YYDKDF (reference sequence). There are 13 residues in the CDR3. The V end was cut by 0 bases, the J end by 2 bases, with 4 bases between. DNA for the CDR3: TGTGCCACCAGCAGAGACGAACAAGAGACCCAGTACTTC. It codes for CATSRDEQETQYF.